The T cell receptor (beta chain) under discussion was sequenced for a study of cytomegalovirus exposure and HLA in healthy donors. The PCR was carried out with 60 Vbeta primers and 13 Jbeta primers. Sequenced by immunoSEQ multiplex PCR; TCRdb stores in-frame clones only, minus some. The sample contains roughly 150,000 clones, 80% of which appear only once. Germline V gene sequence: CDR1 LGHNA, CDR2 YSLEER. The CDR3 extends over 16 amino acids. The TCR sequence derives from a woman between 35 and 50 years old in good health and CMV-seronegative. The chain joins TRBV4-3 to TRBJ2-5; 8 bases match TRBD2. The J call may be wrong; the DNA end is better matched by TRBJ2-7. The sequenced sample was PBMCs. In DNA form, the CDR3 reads TGCGCCAGCAGCCAAGGGGGGACTAGGTCGGGAGGCGAGCAGTACTTC. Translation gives CASSQGGTRSGGEQYF.